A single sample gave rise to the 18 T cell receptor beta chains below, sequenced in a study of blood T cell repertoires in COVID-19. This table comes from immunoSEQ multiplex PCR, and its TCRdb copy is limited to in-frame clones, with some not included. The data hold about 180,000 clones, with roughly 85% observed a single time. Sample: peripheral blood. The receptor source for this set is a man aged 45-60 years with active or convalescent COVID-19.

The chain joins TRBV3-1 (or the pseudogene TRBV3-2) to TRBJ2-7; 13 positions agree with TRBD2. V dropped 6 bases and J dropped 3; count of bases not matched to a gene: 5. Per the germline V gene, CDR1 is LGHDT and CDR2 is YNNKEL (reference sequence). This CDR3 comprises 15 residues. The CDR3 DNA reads TGTGCCAGCAGAGACACTAGCGGGGGGGACTACGAGCAGTACTTC. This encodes CASRDTSGGDYEQYF.

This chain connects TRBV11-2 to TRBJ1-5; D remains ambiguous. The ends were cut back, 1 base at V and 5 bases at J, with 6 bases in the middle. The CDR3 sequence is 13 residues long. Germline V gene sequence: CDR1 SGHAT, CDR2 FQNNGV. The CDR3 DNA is TGTGCCAGCAGCTTAGCCCGGGATCAGCCCCAGCATTTT. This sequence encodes CASSLARDQPQHF.

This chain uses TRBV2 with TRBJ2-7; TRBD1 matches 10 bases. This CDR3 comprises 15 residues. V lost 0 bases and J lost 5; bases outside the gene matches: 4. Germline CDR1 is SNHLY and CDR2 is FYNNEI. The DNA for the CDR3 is TGTGCCAGCAGTGAAGCTTCGGGACAGGGGAACGAGCAGTACTTC. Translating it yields CASSEASGQGNEQYF.

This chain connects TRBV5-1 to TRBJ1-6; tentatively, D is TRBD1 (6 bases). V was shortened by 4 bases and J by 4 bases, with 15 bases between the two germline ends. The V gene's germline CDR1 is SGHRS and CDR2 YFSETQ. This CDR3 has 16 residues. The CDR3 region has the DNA TGCGCCAGCAGCGGAGGCGGACAGCTGTATAATTCACCCCTCCACTTT. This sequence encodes CASSGGGQLYNSPLHF.

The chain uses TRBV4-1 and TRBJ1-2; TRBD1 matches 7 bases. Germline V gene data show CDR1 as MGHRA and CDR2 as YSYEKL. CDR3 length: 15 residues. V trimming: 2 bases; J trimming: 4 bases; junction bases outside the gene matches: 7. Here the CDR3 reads CASSQNGGTAYGYTF. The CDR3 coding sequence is TGCGCCAGCAGCCAAAATGGAGGGACAGCCTATGGCTACACCTTC.

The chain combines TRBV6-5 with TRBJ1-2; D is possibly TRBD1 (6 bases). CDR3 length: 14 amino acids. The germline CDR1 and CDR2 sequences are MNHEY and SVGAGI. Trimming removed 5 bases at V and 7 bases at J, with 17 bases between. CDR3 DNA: TGTGCCAGCAGTCTACAGGGTGAGGGCTTTGGCTACACCTTC. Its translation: CASSLQGEGFGYTF.

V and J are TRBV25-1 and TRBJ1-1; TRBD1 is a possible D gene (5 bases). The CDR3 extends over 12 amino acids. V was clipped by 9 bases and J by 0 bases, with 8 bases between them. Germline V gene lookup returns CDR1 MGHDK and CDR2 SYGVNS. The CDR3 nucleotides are TGTGCCAGTAGACAGTTGAACACTGAAGCTTTCTTT. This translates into CASRQLNTEAFF.

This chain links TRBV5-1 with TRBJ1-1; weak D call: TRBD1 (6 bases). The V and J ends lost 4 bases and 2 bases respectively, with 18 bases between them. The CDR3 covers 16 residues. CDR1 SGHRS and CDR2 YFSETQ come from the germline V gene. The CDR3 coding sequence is TGCGCCAGCAGCCCCCGGACATCGGGGGGCAACACTGAAGCTTTCTTT. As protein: CASSPRTSGGNTEAFF. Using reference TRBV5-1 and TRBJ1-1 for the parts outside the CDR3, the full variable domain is KAGVTQTPRYLIKTRGQQVTLSCSPISGHRSVSWYQQTPGQGLQFLFEYFSETQRNKGNFPGRFSGRQFSNSRSEMNVSTLELGDSALYLCASSPRTSGGNTEAFFGQGTRLTVV.

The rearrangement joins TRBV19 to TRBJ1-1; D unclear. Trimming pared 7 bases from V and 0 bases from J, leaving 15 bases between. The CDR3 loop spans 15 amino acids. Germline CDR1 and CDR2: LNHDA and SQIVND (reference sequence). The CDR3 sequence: CASTMEGVMNTEAFF. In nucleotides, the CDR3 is TGTGCCAGTACTATGGAGGGCGTGATGAACACTGAAGCTTTCTTT. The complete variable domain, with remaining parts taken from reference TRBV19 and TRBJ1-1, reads DGGITQSPKYLFRKEGQNVTLSCEQNLNHDAMYWYRQDPGQGLRLIYYSQIVNDFQKGDIAEGYSVSREKKESFPLTVTSAQKNPTAFYLCASTMEGVMNTEAFFGQGTRLTVV.

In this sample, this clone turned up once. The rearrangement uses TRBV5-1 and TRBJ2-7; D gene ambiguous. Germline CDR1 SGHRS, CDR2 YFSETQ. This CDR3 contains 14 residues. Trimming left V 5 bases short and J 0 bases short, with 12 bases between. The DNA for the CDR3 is TGCGCCAGCAGACCCAGTATTGACTCCTACGAGCAGTACTTC. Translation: CASRPSIDSYEQYF.

In nucleotides, the CDR3 is TGTGCCAGCACCCCGGGGAGGGGAGCGGGTTCACCCCTCCACTTT. Encoded protein: CASTPGRGAGSPLHF. The V and J genes are TRBV7-9 and TRBJ1-6; a possible D gene is TRBD1 (5 bases). The germline CDR1 and CDR2 sequences are SEHNR and FQNEAQ (reference sequence). This CDR3 has 15 amino acids. Trimming left V 7 bases short and J 9 bases short, with 19 bases between.

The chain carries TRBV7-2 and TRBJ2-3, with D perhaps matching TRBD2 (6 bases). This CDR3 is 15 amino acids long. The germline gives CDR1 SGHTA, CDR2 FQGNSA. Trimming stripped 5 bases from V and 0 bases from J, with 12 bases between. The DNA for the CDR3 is TGTGCCAGCAGCCCCGACCGGGGGAGCACAGATACGCAGTATTTT. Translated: CASSPDRGSTDTQYF.

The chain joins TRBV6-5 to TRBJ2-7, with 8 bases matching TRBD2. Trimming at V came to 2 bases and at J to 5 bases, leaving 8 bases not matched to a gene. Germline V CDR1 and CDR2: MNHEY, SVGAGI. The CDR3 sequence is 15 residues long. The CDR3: CASSYGSGIIDEQYF. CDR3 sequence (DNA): TGTGCCAGCAGTTACGGTAGCGGGATCATAGACGAGCAGTACTTC.

The CDR3 loop reads CASSAAYEQYF. As DNA, the CDR3 is TGTGCCAGCTCGGCAGCCTACGAGCAGTACTTC. The rearrangement links TRBV18 to TRBJ2-7; D ambiguous. Trimming removed 6 bases from V and 2 bases from J, with 5 bases in between. CDR1 and CDR2 from the germline V gene are KGHSH and LQKENI. There are 11 residues in the CDR3.

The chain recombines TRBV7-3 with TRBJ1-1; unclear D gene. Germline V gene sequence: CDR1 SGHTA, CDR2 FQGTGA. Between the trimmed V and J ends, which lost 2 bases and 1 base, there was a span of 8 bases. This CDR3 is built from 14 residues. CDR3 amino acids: CASSLSEGNTEAFF. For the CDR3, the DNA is TGTGCCAGCAGCTTATCTGAGGGGAACACTGAAGCTTTCTTT. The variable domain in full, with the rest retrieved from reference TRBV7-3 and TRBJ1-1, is GAGVSQTPSNKVTEKGKYVELRCDPISGHTALYWYRQSLGQGPEFLIYFQGTGAADDSGLPNDRFFAVRPEGSVSTLKIQRTERGDSAVYLCASSLSEGNTEAFFGQGTRLTVV.

The CDR3 region has the DNA TGCAGTGCTAGTGACGTTAATGGCTACACCTTC. Amino acid sequence: CSASDVNGYTF. V gene TRBV20-1 combines with J gene TRBJ1-2, with D unclear. Trimming pared 3 bases from V and 6 bases from J, leaving 8 bases between. From germline, CDR1 is DFQATT and CDR2 SNEGSKA (reference sequence). The CDR3 length is 11 residues.

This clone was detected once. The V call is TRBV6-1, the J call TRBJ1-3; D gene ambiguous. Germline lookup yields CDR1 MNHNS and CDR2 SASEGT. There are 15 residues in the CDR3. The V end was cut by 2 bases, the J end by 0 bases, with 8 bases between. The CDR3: CASSERHNSGNTIYF. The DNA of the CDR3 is TGTGCCAGCAGTGAAAGACACAACTCTGGAAACACCATATATTTT.

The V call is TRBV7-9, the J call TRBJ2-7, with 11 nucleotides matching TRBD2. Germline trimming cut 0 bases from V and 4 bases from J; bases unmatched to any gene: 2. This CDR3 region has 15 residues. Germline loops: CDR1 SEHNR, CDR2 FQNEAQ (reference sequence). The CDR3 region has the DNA TGTGCCAGCAGCTTAGCGGGACTAGCGGATTACGAGCAGTACTTC. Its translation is CASSLAGLADYEQYF.